A single sample is the source of the 27 T cell receptor beta chains below, sequenced in a study of blood T cell repertoires in COVID-19. Assay used: immunoSEQ multiplex PCR; TCRdb lists only in-frame clones, some missing. The profile shows around 46,000 clones, 70% to 90% of them singletons. Sequencing was carried out using PBMCs or T cells enriched from blood (not recorded which). Source of these receptors: a woman in her forties or fifties who had recovered from COVID-19.

V usage is TRBV7-3 and J usage is TRBJ2-2; 7 bases match TRBD2. Germline CDR1 is SGHTA and CDR2 is FQGTGA. CDR3 length equals 16 residues. V trimming: 2 bases; J trimming: 0 bases; junction bases outside the gene matches: 3. The CDR3: CASSLQGLANTGELFF. In DNA, the CDR3 is TGTGCCAGCAGCTTACAAGGACTAGCGAACACCGGGGAGCTGTTTTTT.

This clone was recorded only once. The chain links TRBV4-2 to TRBJ2-5, with 8 bases fitting TRBD2. Trimming at V came to 3 bases and at J to 1 base, leaving 4 bases not matched to a gene. This CDR3 comprises 15 residues. Germline V gene lookup returns CDR1 LGHNA and CDR2 YNFKEQ. DNA of the CDR3: TGTGCCAGCAGCCAGACCGGACTAGCCCAAGAGACCCAGTACTTC. Translating it yields CASSQTGLAQETQYF.

This chain links TRBV5-4 with TRBJ2-5; 8 bases match TRBD1. V shed 0 bases, J shed 0 bases, and the junction held 1 base outside the gene matches. This CDR3 spans 15 amino acids. Germline V gene sequence: CDR1 SGHNT, CDR2 YYREEE (reference sequence). The DNA for the CDR3 is TGTGCCAGCAGCTTGGACAGGGGGTACCAAGAGACCCAGTACTTC. Its translation is CASSLDRGYQETQYF.

J is TRBJ2-7 and V is TRBV28, with a possible D match to TRBD2 (6 bases). This CDR3 has 15 amino acids. The V end was cut by 7 bases, the J end by 2 bases, with 18 bases between. Germline-derived CDR1 and CDR2 are MDHEN and SYDVKM. The CDR3 coding sequence is TGTGCCAGCACGTCCGGCGGCGGGAAAACCTACGAGCAGTACTTC. Protein product: CASTSGGGKTYEQYF.

This clone came up once. This chain links TRBV5-5 with TRBJ2-3; D is unclear. Germline assignment: CDR1 SGHKS and CDR2 YYEKEE (reference sequence). The CDR3 contains 15 residues. V was pared by 0 bases and J by 6 bases, with 14 bases between. CDR3 sequence reads: CASSLAGSHPDTQYF. CDR3 sequence (DNA): TGTGCCAGCAGCTTGGCAGGCTCCCATCCGGATACGCAGTATTTT.

The chain has TRBV27 and TRBJ2-1; the match to TRBD2 covers 7 bases. Trimming removed 9 bases from V and 9 bases from J; junction bases left unmatched: 11. This CDR3 comprises 13 residues. The V gene's germline CDR1 is MNHEY and CDR2 SMNVEV (reference sequence). The CDR3 sequence is CASGREPRGEQFF. The CDR3 nucleotides read TGTGCCAGTGGGCGGGAGCCTCGTGGTGAGCAGTTCTTC.

This sequence joins TRBV18 and TRBJ2-2; TRBD2 might be the D (6 bases). CDR3 size: 16 residues. Germline V gene lookup returns CDR1 KGHSH and CDR2 LQKENI. Between the trimmed V and J ends, which lost 1 base and 1 base, there was a span of 10 bases. This CDR3 is CASSPREGGNTGELFF. In DNA form, the CDR3 reads TGTGCCAGCTCACCACGAGAGGGAGGGAACACCGGGGAGCTGTTTTTT.

This chain connects TRBV4-2 to TRBJ1-4; 9 positions agree with TRBD1. The trim removed 1 base at V and 6 bases at J, leaving 3 bases unmatched. The CDR3 has 15 residues. CDR1 and CDR2 (germline): LGHNA, YNFKEQ. The CDR3 DNA reads as TGTGCCAGCAGCCAAGGGGGACAGGGAGATGAAAAACTGTTTTTT. Translating it yields CASSQGGQGDEKLFF.

The chain couples TRBV6-5 to TRBJ1-2, with 9 positions matching TRBD1. There are 14 residues in the CDR3. Germline assignment: CDR1 MNHEY and CDR2 SVGAGI. The V and J ends lost 5 bases and 2 bases, in that order; junction bases with no gene match: 3. CDR3 residues: CASSRTGENYGYTF. CDR3 coding DNA: TGTGCCAGCAGTAGGACAGGGGAGAACTATGGCTACACCTTC.

The chain couples TRBV11-2 to TRBJ2-1; TRBD2 aligns across 13 bases. Germline CDR1 is SGHAT and CDR2 is FQNNGV. The CDR3 covers 18 residues. V lost 5 bases and J lost 8; bases outside the gene matches: 15. The CDR3 is CASSPLSRTSGSQYEQFF. CDR3 in DNA: TGTGCCAGCAGCCCCCTAAGTCGGACTAGCGGGAGTCAATATGAGCAGTTCTTC.

This clone was seen once. The chain is built from TRBV6-2 or TRBV6-3 and TRBJ2-7; tentatively, D is TRBD2 (6 bases). V shed 2 bases and J shed 4 bases, with 18 bases lying between them. Looked up from germline, CDR1 is MNHEY and CDR2 is SVGEGT. This CDR3 has 16 amino acids. CDR3 DNA: TGTGCCAGCAGTTACCCGAAGGTCGGGGGTATGTACGAGCAGTACTTC. Its translation is CASSYPKVGGMYEQYF.

The chain employs TRBV4-1 and TRBJ2-1; TRBD1 is a possible D gene (6 bases). This CDR3 is built from 13 residues. V was pared by 2 bases and J by 5 bases, with 7 bases between. Germline CDR1 is MGHRA and CDR2 is YSYEKL. This CDR3 reads CASSQNRDNEQFF. CDR3 coding DNA: TGCGCCAGCAGCCAAAACAGGGACAATGAGCAGTTCTTC.

The rearrangement joins TRBV5-1 to TRBJ1-2; D might be TRBD1 (6 bases). CDR1 is SGHRS and CDR2 is YFSETQ in the germline V gene. The V and J ends lost 0 bases and 2 bases respectively, with 14 bases between them. The CDR3 runs to 16 residues. The CDR3 bases are TGCGCCAGCAGCTTGGTTTCAGGGGTTGGGAACTATGGCTACACCTTC. As protein: CASSLVSGVGNYGYTF.

The CDR3 nucleotides read TGTGCCAGCAGCTCCCGGGGACAGGTGGGCAATCAGCCCCAGCATTTT. Residues: CASSSRGQVGNQPQHF. The chain combines TRBV7-2 with TRBJ1-5; TRBD1 matches 8 bases. This CDR3 comprises 16 residues. J lost 2 bases, V lost 4 bases, and 7 bases had no gene match. Germline CDR1 reads SGHTA; CDR2 reads FQGNSA.

This clone has only one observation. The chain employs TRBV18 and TRBJ1-6; 9 bases are a match to TRBD1. V lost 4 bases, J lost 9 bases, and 13 bases stayed unmatched. The CDR3 totals 17 residues. Looked up from germline, CDR1 is KGHSH and CDR2 is LQKENI. The CDR3 region is CASSRTGQGQEGSPLHF. As DNA, the CDR3 is TGTGCCAGCTCACGTACCGGACAGGGGCAAGAAGGTTCACCCCTCCACTTT.

This clone was seen more than once but under ten times. The chain links TRBV10-3 to TRBJ2-7, with 7 bases identical to TRBD1. The germline gives CDR1 ENHRY, CDR2 SYGVKD. The CDR3 totals 12 residues. V was pared by 10 bases and J by 5 bases, with 8 bases of the junction left unmatched. The chain's CDR3 is CASRTGGNEQYF. CDR3 sequence (DNA): TGTGCCAGTCGGACAGGAGGAAACGAGCAGTACTTC.

The V and J genes are TRBV5-1 and TRBJ2-7, with 9 bases that match TRBD1. The ends lost 3 bases at V and 3 bases at J; junction bases unmatched: 4. The CDR3 contains 14 residues. Germline lookup yields CDR1 SGHRS and CDR2 YFSETQ. The chain's CDR3 is CASSSGTGNYEQYF. DNA of the CDR3: TGCGCCAGCAGCTCCGGGACAGGGAACTACGAGCAGTACTTC.

V gene TRBV2 combines with J gene TRBJ1-1; possible D gene TRBD1, 5 bases. The ends were cut back, 7 bases at V and 2 bases at J, with 17 bases in the middle. The CDR3 runs 15 residues. Germline CDR1 SNHLY, CDR2 FYNNEI. CDR3 residues: CASNLQGDENTEAFF. In DNA, the CDR3 is TGTGCCAGCAATCTTCAGGGCGATGAAAACACTGAAGCTTTCTTT.

The sample holds a few counts of this clone. The V and J genes are TRBV7-2 and TRBJ1-5; TRBD1 matches 7 bases. Germline assignment: CDR1 SGHTA and CDR2 FQGNSA. Trimming removed 5 bases from V and 6 bases from J; junction bases left unmatched: 7. This CDR3 has 14 amino acids. The CDR3 is CASSQGQSTQPQHF. As DNA, the CDR3 is TGTGCCAGCAGCCAGGGACAGAGTACTCAGCCCCAGCATTTT.

CDR3 protein: CASSPAENEKLFF. CDR3 DNA: TGTGCCAGCTCACCGGCAGAAAATGAAAAACTGTTTTTT. The chain employs TRBV18 and TRBJ1-4; unclear D gene. CDR1 is KGHSH and CDR2 is LQKENI in the germline V gene. Trimming removed 3 bases from V and 5 bases from J, with 7 bases in between. The CDR3 loop spans 13 amino acids.

This clone appeared once. This chain uses TRBV19 with TRBJ1-3; 8 bases agree with TRBD1. The CDR3 is 14 amino acids. The germline gives CDR1 LNHDA, CDR2 SQIVND (reference sequence). V dropped 7 bases and J dropped 0; count of bases not matched to a gene: 2. DNA of the CDR3: TGTGCCAGTAACAGGGGGAGCTCTGGAAACACCATATATTTT. Translating gives CASNRGSSGNTIYF.

The chain recombines TRBV6-5 with TRBJ2-3; TRBD2 agrees at 12 bases. The germline V gene encodes CDR1 MNHEY and CDR2 SVGAGI. This CDR3 has 16 amino acids. J gave up 3 bases and V 2 bases, and 3 bases lay outside the gene matches. The CDR3 reads CASSYKGLAGTDTQYF. CDR3 DNA: TGTGCCAGCAGTTACAAAGGACTAGCGGGGACAGATACGCAGTATTTT.

This chain connects TRBV7-2 to TRBJ2-3; D gene ambiguous. Germline CDR1 is SGHTA and CDR2 is FQGNSA. Between the trimmed V and J ends, which lost 6 bases and 6 bases, there was a span of 22 bases. The CDR3 spans 16 residues. The CDR3 DNA sequence: TGTGCCAGCAGATCCGAGGCGCGGAGAGCACGGGATACGCAGTATTTT. This translates into CASRSEARRARDTQYF.

With regard to this clone: The DNA is omitted, as the CDR3 cannot be located on it reliably, and the CDR3 follows TCRdb's listing. The V and J genes are TRBV19 and TRBJ2-3; TRBD2, the table's D call, was not compared with the DNA. Looked up from germline, CDR1 is LNHDA and CDR2 is SQIVND (reference sequence). The CDR3 region is 15 residues in length, termini included. The chain's CDR3 is CASSIVFGSGRTQYF.

The chain joins TRBV30 to TRBJ1-5; D may be TRBD1 (5 bases). In germline, CDR1 is GTSNPN, CDR2 SVGIG (reference sequence). There are 17 residues in the CDR3. With 0 bases removed from V and 1 base from J, the gap between germline ends came to 16 bases. The CDR3, as DNA: TGTGCCTGGAGTGTAGGCATGGGGGGATTAAGCAATCAGCCCCAGCATTTT. Residues: CAWSVGMGGLSNQPQHF.

V usage is TRBV6-5 and J usage is TRBJ2-1; D is possibly TRBD2 (6 bases). The germline V gene has CDR1 MNHEY and CDR2 SVGAGI. The CDR3 is 14 amino acids. Trimming cost V 6 bases and J 4 bases, with 13 bases left between them. The CDR3 DNA reads TGTGCCAGCAGGCGGGGCTCGTCGTACAATGAGCAGTTCTTC. Residues: CASRRGSSYNEQFF.

This chain connects TRBV2 to TRBJ1-6; 7 positions match TRBD1. V was clipped by 3 bases and J by 7 bases; unmatched bases: 6. Per the germline V gene, CDR1 is SNHLY and CDR2 is FYNNEI. The length of the CDR3 is 15 residues. The CDR3 bases are TGTGCCAGCAGTGAGTGGGACAGCCAAAATTCACCCCTCCACTTT. Amino acids: CASSEWDSQNSPLHF.